Following are 26 T cell receptor beta chains from one sample sequenced in a study of cytomegalovirus exposure and HLA in healthy donors. Profiling relied on immunoSEQ multiplex PCR, and the TCRdb table lists in-frame clones only, not all of them. Here the sample spans approximately 280,000 clones, more than 75% being singletons. Sequenced input: PBMCs. The source of these receptors is a woman aged 18-35 years in good health and CMV-seronegative.

In its sample, this clone was seen once. The chain recombines TRBV27 with TRBJ2-7; D call uncertain. Germline CDR1 reads MNHEY; CDR2 reads SMNVEV (reference sequence). This CDR3 is built from 12 residues. The V end was cut by 6 bases, the J end by 2 bases, with 8 bases between. CDR3 sequence: CASSRAPYEQYF. DNA for the CDR3: TGTGCCAGCAGCCGCGCGCCCTACGAGCAGTACTTC.

V usage is TRBV4-3 and J usage is TRBJ2-3, with unresolved D. The ends were cut back, 1 base at V and 2 bases at J, with 13 bases in the middle. Germline CDR1 is LGHNA and CDR2 is YSLEER. The CDR3 has 16 residues. The CDR3 region is CASSQGLHDNTDTQYF. The CDR3 DNA sequence: TGCGCCAGCAGCCAAGGTTTACACGATAACACAGATACGCAGTATTTT.

The CDR3 DNA sequence: TGTGCCAGCATGCCGACAGAGAGAAACACTGAAGCTTTCTTT. Protein: CASMPTERNTEAFF. This sequence joins TRBV7-9 and TRBJ1-1; D is perhaps TRBD1 (5 bases). The germline gives CDR1 SEHNR, CDR2 FQNEAQ (reference sequence). The CDR3 has 14 residues. V lost 7 bases, J lost 2 bases, and 14 bases lay in between.

V is TRBV5-1 and J is TRBJ1-4; a weak D match, TRBD1 (6 bases). Per the germline V gene, CDR1 is SGHRS and CDR2 is YFSETQ. V was cut by 4 bases and J by 6 bases, with 16 bases left in between. The CDR3 contains 15 residues. CDR3 sequence (DNA): TGCGCCAGCAGCAACTGGGGGCAAAGGGATGAAAAACTGTTTTTT. This sequence encodes CASSNWGQRDEKLFF.

The rearrangement links TRBV11-2 to TRBJ2-3; D is unclear. Germline V gene data show CDR1 as SGHAT and CDR2 as FQNNGV. There are 15 residues in the CDR3. V dropped 4 bases and J dropped 1 base, with 12 bases sitting between them. CDR3 loop: CASSSLDGGTDTQYF. CDR3 nucleotide sequence: TGTGCCAGCAGCTCGTTAGACGGAGGCACAGATACGCAGTATTTT.

This clone was counted between two and nine times. The rearrangement links TRBV18 to TRBJ1-5; 9 bases map to TRBD1. Losses at the gene ends were 0 bases for V and 7 bases for J; bases not matched to a gene: 7. The CDR3 has 16 amino acids. Germline assignment: CDR1 KGHSH and CDR2 LQKENI. The CDR3 bases are TGTGCCAGCTCACCACCGGGACAGGGTCCTAGACAGCCCCAGCATTTT. It codes for CASSPPGQGPRQPQHF.

This rearrangement joins TRBV7-2 to TRBJ2-7, with D unresolved. This CDR3 region has 14 residues. The germline gives CDR1 SGHTA, CDR2 FQGNSA. Trimming cost V 1 base and J 7 bases, with 14 bases left between them. This chain's CDR3 is CASSLEGGPWEQYF. The CDR3 DNA sequence: TGTGCCAGCAGCTTAGAAGGTGGGCCCTGGGAGCAGTACTTC.

This clone was counted only a few times. The chain couples TRBV19 to TRBJ2-7; unclear D gene. This CDR3 is 17 amino acids long. Germline-derived CDR1 and CDR2 are LNHDA and SQIVND (reference sequence). Trimming shortened V by 4 bases and J by 1 base, and 20 bases separated the two germline ends. The CDR3 sequence: CASSKQLPTWASYEQYF. The CDR3 nucleotides are TGTGCCAGTAGTAAACAGCTCCCAACCTGGGCTTCCTACGAGCAGTACTTC.

The CDR3 nucleotides read TGTGCCTGGAGTGTGACAACTAGCGGGAGGGATACGCAGTATTTT. Its protein is CAWSVTTSGRDTQYF. The rearrangement links TRBV30 to TRBJ2-3, with TRBD2 identical over 12 bases. CDR1 GTSNPN and CDR2 SVGIG come from the germline V gene (reference sequence). The CDR3 extends over 15 amino acids. Unmatched junction bases numbered 4, after V lost 0 bases and J lost 6 bases.

This rearrangement joins TRBV4-3 to TRBJ1-5; D is ambiguous. V lost 4 bases to trimming and J lost 6 bases, with 16 bases between them. The CDR3 covers 15 residues. In germline, CDR1 is LGHNA, CDR2 YSLEER. The CDR3 protein is CASSPGRRAGQPQHF. The DNA of the CDR3 is TGCGCCAGCAGCCCGGGCCGGAGGGCGGGTCAGCCCCAGCATTTT.

V gene TRBV5-1 combines with J gene TRBJ2-3; 7 nucleotides line up with TRBD1. Germline trimming cut 4 bases from V and 4 bases from J; bases unmatched to any gene: 6. Germline V gives CDR1 SGHRS, CDR2 YFSETQ. The CDR3 consists of 14 residues. CDR3 nucleotides: TGCGCCAGCAGCCAGAACAGGGGCCCAGATACGCAGTATTTT. Translating gives CASSQNRGPDTQYF.

V gene TRBV11-2 combines with J gene TRBJ2-2, with D unclear. V shed 3 bases and J shed 1 base, with 12 bases lying between them. The germline V gene encodes CDR1 SGHAT and CDR2 FQNNGV. CDR3 size: 16 residues. In DNA form, the CDR3 reads TGTGCCAGCAGCTTTCGAGAACTTGGGAACACCGGGGAGCTGTTTTTT. It specifies CASSFRELGNTGELFF.

This chain joins TRBV5-1 and TRBJ2-7, with TRBD1 matching over 9 bases. Germline trimming cut 0 bases from V and 4 bases from J; bases unmatched to any gene: 11. CDR3 length equals 17 residues. CDR1 and CDR2 (germline): SGHRS, YFSETQ. DNA for the CDR3: TGCGCCAGCAGCTTGGACCCCCCCGGGACAGGGTTTTACGAGCAGTACTTC. Translation gives CASSLDPPGTGFYEQYF.

V and J are TRBV28 and TRBJ1-5, with D uncertain. CDR3 length equals 14 residues. Germline lookup yields CDR1 MDHEN and CDR2 SYDVKM. V dropped 2 bases and J dropped 5 bases, with 10 bases sitting between them. The CDR3 coding sequence is TGTGCCAGCAGTTTAGAACCGAGGGATCAGCCCCAGCATTTT. It yields the protein CASSLEPRDQPQHF.

In this sample, this clone turned up once. J is TRBJ2-7 and V is TRBV5-1; maybe TRBD2 (7 bases). The CDR3 extends over 15 amino acids. V shed 3 bases and J shed 0 bases, with 13 bases lying between them. The V gene's germline CDR1 is SGHRS and CDR2 YFSETQ. The DNA for the CDR3 is TGCGCCAGCAGCTGGACAGCGGGGAGCTCCTACGAGCAGTACTTC. Translated, it gives CASSWTAGSSYEQYF.

This clone was detected only a few times. The rearrangement uses TRBV7-2 and TRBJ1-5; 10 bases fit TRBD1. In germline, CDR1 is SGHTA, CDR2 FQGNSA. This CDR3 has 14 amino acids. V lost 5 bases to trimming and J lost 6 bases; unmatched junction nucleotides: 4. The CDR3, as DNA: TGTGCCAGCAGCCACGGGACAGGGGTTCAGCCCCAGCATTTT. As protein: CASSHGTGVQPQHF.

The chain joins TRBV7-2 to TRBJ1-4, with D hard to call. The CDR3 runs 14 residues. Per the germline V gene, CDR1 is SGHTA and CDR2 is FQGNSA. The V end lost 2 bases, the J end lost 8 bases, and 12 bases lay between the germline ends. CDR3 nucleotide sequence: TGTGCCAGCAGCTTAATATGGGGAGGGGAAAAACTGTTTTTT. Protein product: CASSLIWGGEKLFF.

The genes are TRBV29-1 and TRBJ2-7; 12 bases fit TRBD2. The CDR3 runs 14 residues. CDR1 is SQVTM, CDR2 ANQGSEA, per germline. The J segment lost 4 bases and the V segment lost 7 bases, leaving 8 bases of the junction unmatched. The CDR3 DNA reads TGCAGCGCAAAGGGACTAGCGGGTGAATACGAGCAGTACTTC. Its translation is CSAKGLAGEYEQYF.

In this sample, this clone turned up a few times. The chain joins TRBV15 to TRBJ1-2; TRBD1 might be the D (5 bases). The V gene lost 1 base and the J gene lost 8 bases, with 8 bases spanning the gap. The germline V gene encodes CDR1 LNHNV and CDR2 YYDKDF (reference sequence). This CDR3 is built from 12 residues. The CDR3 DNA reads as TGTGCCACCAGCAGAGGGGGGGTAGGCTACACCTTC. Translated, it gives CATSRGGVGYTF. Looking up the rest from reference TRBV15 and TRBJ1-2 gives the full variable domain: DAMVIQNPRYQVTQFGKPVTLSCSQTLNHNVMYWYQQKSSQAPKLLFHYYDKDFNNEADTPDNFQSRRPNTSFCFLDIRSPGLGDTAMYLCATSRGGVGYTFGSGTRLTVV.

V and J are TRBV5-8 and TRBJ1-2, with D perhaps TRBD1 (5 bases). Germline loops: CDR1 SGHTS, CDR2 YDEGEE. V gave up 3 bases and J gave up 2 bases, with 20 bases separating them. The CDR3 extends over 17 amino acids. The CDR3 reads CASSYDTDSAYNYGYTF. In DNA form, the CDR3 reads TGTGCCAGCAGCTACGACACCGACAGCGCTTACAACTATGGCTACACCTTC.

The rearrangement joins TRBV6-1 to TRBJ2-6, with 7 bases lining up with TRBD1. The CDR3 runs to 14 residues. In germline, CDR1 is MNHNS, CDR2 SASEGT. After removal of 7 bases from V and 3 bases from J, the junction contained 3 bases not matched to a gene. Written as DNA, the CDR3 is TGTGCCAGCAACCAGGGGGATGGGGCCAACGTCCTGACTTTC. This codes for CASNQGDGANVLTF.

The chain recombines TRBV5-8 with TRBJ1-2; no firm D call. This CDR3 spans 15 amino acids. Germline CDR1 is SGHTS and CDR2 is YDEGEE. V lost 6 bases and J lost 7, with 22 bases in between. CDR3 residues: CASTLAPRGSSGYTF. The CDR3, as DNA: TGTGCCAGCACCTTAGCCCCACGGGGTTCGTCTGGCTACACCTTC.

The gene calls are TRBV30 and TRBJ2-7, with D hard to call. Trimming shortened V by 2 bases and J by 0 bases, and 8 bases separated the two germline ends. The CDR3 covers 13 residues. The germline gives CDR1 GTSNPN, CDR2 SVGIG (reference sequence). CDR3 amino acids: CAWSSGLSYEQYF. In nucleotides, the CDR3 is TGTGCCTGGAGTTCCGGTCTCTCCTACGAGCAGTACTTC. Based on the CDR3 plus reference TRBV30 and TRBJ2-7, the full variable domain is SQTIHQWPATLVQPVGSPLSLECTVEGTSNPNLYWYRQAAGRGLQLLFYSVGIGQISSEVPQNLSASRPQDRQFILSSKKLLLSDSGFYLCAWSSGLSYEQYFGPGTRLTVT.

V is TRBV6-5 and J is TRBJ1-4; 7 bases are a match to TRBD1. V gave up 5 bases and J gave up 0 bases; unmatched junction bases: 3. Germline CDR1 MNHEY, CDR2 SVGAGI. The CDR3 extends over 15 amino acids. The CDR3 sequence: CASSRGTATNEKLFF. CDR3 in DNA: TGTGCCAGCAGTAGGGGGACAGCAACTAATGAAAAACTGTTTTTT.

The V call is TRBV6-5, the J call TRBJ2-7, with TRBD2 identical over 7 bases. The CDR3 totals 13 residues. V shed 9 bases and J 6 bases; nucleotides not matched to a gene: 11. Germline assignment: CDR1 MNHEY and CDR2 SVGAGI. The CDR3 protein is CASYTGGSREQYF. CDR3 sequence (DNA): TGTGCCAGTTACACCGGCGGGAGTCGCGAGCAGTACTTC.

The chain recombines TRBV5-1 with TRBJ2-7; D unresolved. The CDR3 is 11 residues long. V lost 2 bases and J lost 4, with 4 bases in between. The germline V gene encodes CDR1 SGHRS and CDR2 YFSETQ. CDR3 region: CASSFSYEQYF. The CDR3, as DNA: TGCGCCAGCAGCTTCAGTTACGAGCAGTACTTC.